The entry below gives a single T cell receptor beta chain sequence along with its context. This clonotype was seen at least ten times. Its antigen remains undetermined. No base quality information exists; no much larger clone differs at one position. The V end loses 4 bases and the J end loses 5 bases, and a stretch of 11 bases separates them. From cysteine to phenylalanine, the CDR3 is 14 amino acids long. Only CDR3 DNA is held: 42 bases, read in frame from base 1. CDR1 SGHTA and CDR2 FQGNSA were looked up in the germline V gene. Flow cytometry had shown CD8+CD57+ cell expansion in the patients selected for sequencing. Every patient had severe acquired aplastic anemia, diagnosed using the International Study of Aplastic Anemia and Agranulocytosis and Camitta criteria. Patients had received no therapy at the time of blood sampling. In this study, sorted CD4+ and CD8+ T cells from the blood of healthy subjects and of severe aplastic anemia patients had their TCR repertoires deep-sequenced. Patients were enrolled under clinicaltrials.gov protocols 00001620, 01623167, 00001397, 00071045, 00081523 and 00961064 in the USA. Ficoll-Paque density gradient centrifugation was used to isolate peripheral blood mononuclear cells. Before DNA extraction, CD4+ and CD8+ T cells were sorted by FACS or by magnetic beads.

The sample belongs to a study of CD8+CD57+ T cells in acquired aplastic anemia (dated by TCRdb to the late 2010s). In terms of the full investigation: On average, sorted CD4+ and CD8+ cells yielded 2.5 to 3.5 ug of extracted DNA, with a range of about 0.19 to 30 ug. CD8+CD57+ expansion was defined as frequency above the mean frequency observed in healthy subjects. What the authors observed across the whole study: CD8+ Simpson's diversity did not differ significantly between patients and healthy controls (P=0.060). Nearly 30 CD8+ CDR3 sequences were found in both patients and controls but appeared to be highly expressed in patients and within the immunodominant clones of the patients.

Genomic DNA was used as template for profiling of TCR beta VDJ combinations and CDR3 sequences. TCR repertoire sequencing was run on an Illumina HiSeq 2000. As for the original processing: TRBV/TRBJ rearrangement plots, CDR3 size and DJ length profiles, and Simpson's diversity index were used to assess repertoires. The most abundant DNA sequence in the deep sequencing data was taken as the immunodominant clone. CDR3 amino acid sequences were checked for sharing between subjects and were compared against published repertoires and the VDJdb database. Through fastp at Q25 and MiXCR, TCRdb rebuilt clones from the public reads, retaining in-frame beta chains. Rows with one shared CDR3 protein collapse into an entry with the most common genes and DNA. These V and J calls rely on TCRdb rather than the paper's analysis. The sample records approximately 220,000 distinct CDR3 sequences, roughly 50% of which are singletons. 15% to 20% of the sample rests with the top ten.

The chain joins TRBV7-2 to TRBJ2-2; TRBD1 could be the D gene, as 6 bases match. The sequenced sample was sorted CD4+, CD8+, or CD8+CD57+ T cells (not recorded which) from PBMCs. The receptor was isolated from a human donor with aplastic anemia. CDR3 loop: CASSSTGQTGELFF. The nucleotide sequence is TGTGCCAGCAGCTCCACGGGACAAACCGGGGAGCTGTTTTTT.